The clone carrying this T cell receptor beta chain has only a few counts. Its target is not known. V lost 0 bases to trimming and J lost 1 base, with 6 bases between them. The CDR3 spans 14 residues. The V gene's germline CDR1 is SGHAT and CDR2 FQNNGV. The source of the sample is a study of T cells after yellow fever vaccination. 5'RACE template switching added a universal primer site and UMIs to TCR cDNA. TCRdb used MiXCR to reprocess the 5' RACE reads, holding one entry per CDR3 protein. The repertoire holds 400,000 or so distinct CDR3 sequences, with approximately 19% as singletons. Notes on the study in general: Abundant contaminating clonotypes from the bulk population could appear in FACS-sorted repertoires. Post-booster repertoires again held most primary-vaccination clones (about 95% CD4, just under 90% CD8). A secondary response was less intense yet reached its peak sooner, at day 5 versus 15.

The TCR comes from a man aged 18 to 35 who received the YFV17D yellow fever vaccine. The sample in question was PBMCs, obtained before the yellow fever booster vaccination. The chain employs TRBV11-2 and TRBJ1-1; D ambiguous. The CDR3 sequence: CASSLEGKNTEAFF. CDR3 nucleotides: TGTGCCAGCAGCTTAGAGGGTAAGAACACTGAAGCTTTCTTT.